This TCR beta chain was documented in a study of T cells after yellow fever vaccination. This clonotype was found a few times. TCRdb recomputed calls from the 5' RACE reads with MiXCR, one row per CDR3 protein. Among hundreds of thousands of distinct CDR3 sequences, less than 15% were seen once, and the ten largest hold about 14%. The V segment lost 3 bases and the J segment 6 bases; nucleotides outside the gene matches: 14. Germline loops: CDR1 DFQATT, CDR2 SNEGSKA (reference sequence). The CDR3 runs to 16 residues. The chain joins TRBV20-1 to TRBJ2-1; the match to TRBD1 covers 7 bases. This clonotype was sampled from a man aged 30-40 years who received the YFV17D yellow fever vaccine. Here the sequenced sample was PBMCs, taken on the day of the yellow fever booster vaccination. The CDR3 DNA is TGCAGTGCTAGTGCACCACAGGGGATTATAAGCAATGAGCAGTTCTTC. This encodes CSASAPQGIISNEQFF.